This T cell receptor (beta chain) was retrieved from a study of T cell responses to AZD1222 COVID-19 vaccine. Notes on the study in general: The donors showed a predominance of white British ancestry and of females, with possible underestimation of clonal diversity.

With respect to this clone: The antigen remains undetermined.

Looked up from germline, CDR1 is SGHTS and CDR2 is YDEGEE. V shed 0 bases and J shed 0 bases, with 12 bases lying between them. The length of the CDR3 is 16 residues. The data were produced by immunoSEQ multiplex PCR, yet TCRdb's version contains in-frame clones alone and is incomplete. The sample holds about 160,000 clones, 90% to 95% seen once. The clonotype originates from an adult in good health. Specimen: peripheral blood, collected on day 0 of MenACWY control vaccination. This chain joins TRBV5-8 and TRBJ1-2, with D maybe TRBD1 (5 bases). The CDR3 DNA reads TGTGCCAGCAGCTTGGGTTTTGGCAGGGCTAACTATGGCTACACCTTC. Protein: CASSLGFGRANYGYTF. Full variable domain (rest looked up from reference TRBV5-8 and TRBJ1-2): EAGVTQSPTHLIKTRGQQATLRCSPISGHTSVYWYQQALGLGLQFLLWYDEGEERNRGNFPPRFSGRQFPNYSSELNVNALELEDSALYLCASSLGFGRANYGYTFGSGTRLTVV.